This TCR beta chain was profiled in a study of shared clonotypes between healthy human individuals. Points from the study as a whole: Larger estimated richness was generally recorded for naive subsets relative to memory subsets. The donor pool, a small one, limited the genetic and exposure-history diversity represented. The four-donor shared clonotypes exceeded non-shared clonotypes in generation probability, with non-shared ones scoring lower.

About this clone: Its specificity is not known.

The CDR3 totals 16 residues. V gave up 2 bases and J gave up 0 bases; unmatched junction bases: 6. CDR1 and CDR2 (germline): KGHSH, LQKENI. The assay was immunoSEQ multiplex PCR, and TCRdb's table has in-frame clones only and misses some. The sample holds 2 million to 2.5 million clones, about 95% seen once. In the naive CD8 group, cells lacked CD45RO and were positively selected for CCR7, so terminally differentiated effector memory CD45RA+ cells were left out. The chain joins TRBV18 to TRBJ2-7; 8 nucleotides align to TRBD1. Material for sequencing was naive CD8+ T cells sorted from blood. The sequence derives from a man younger than 35 in good health. Written as DNA, the CDR3 is TGTGCCAGCTCACCAGTCGGGGGACAGGACTCCTACGAGCAGTACTTC. It encodes CASSPVGGQDSYEQYF.